These T cell receptor beta chains were read from a single sample in a study of CD8 T cells in ankylosing spondylitis. TCRdb passed the 5' RACE reads through MiXCR, listing each CDR3 protein once. The profile shows more than 600,000 distinct CDR3 sequences, 19% of them singletons. What was sequenced was blood, either unsorted or a sorted T cell fraction (not recorded which). The source of these receptors is a male donor with ankylosing spondylitis. Both conserved end residues are trimmed from each CDR3.

V gene: TRBV19
CDR3 protein: ASSIARGLLMNTEAF

V gene: TRBV12-3/TRBV12-4
CDR3 protein: ASSLPRRLAGGPGRI

V gene: TRBV20-1
CDR3 protein: SARTGTSRGTGELF

V gene: TRBV28
CDR3 protein: ASTGPLAGVSNEQF

V gene: TRBV7-9
CDR3 protein: ASSLVPGRSTEAF

V gene: TRBV29-1
CDR3 protein: SVGGQGGGIQY

V gene: TRBV24-1
CDR3 protein: ATSDPGDGYT

V gene: TRBV5-1
CDR3 protein: ASSLAPGSLAGELF

V gene: TRBV9
CDR3 protein: ASSVEVYDDLGTDTQY

V gene: TRBV19
CDR3 protein: ASSPPAASNTEAF

V gene: TRBV5-6
CDR3 protein: ASSLVGTGIHEQY

V gene: TRBV12-3/TRBV12-4
CDR3 protein: ASSLGGQGYT

V gene: TRBV19
CDR3 protein: ASNPGTMNTGELF

V gene: TRBV5-1
CDR3 protein: ASSLVNTQY

V gene: TRBV7-2
CDR3 protein: ASSSTELSYEQY

V gene: TRBV6-1
CDR3 protein: ASSKGTGDTGELF

V gene: TRBV27
CDR3 protein: ASSLSSLSEQY

V gene: TRBV24-1
CDR3 protein: ATSDRQRGRPPEQY

V gene: TRBV11-3
CDR3 protein: ASSSFRGEQF

V gene: TRBV9
CDR3 protein: ASSVAPGSAYEQY

V gene: TRBV5-1
CDR3 protein: ASTGLAGASRQY

V gene: TRBV5-1
CDR3 protein: ASSLEGVPLETQY

V gene: TRBV5-1
CDR3 protein: ASSSGLISYEQY

V gene: TRBV18
CDR3 protein: ASTTGQGVTDTQY

V gene: TRBV5-1
CDR3 protein: ASSFPVGGATEQF

V gene: TRBV5-6
CDR3 protein: ASTLWGGWEQY

V gene: TRBV24-1
CDR3 protein: ATSETGTGSIEQF

V gene: TRBV4-3
CDR3 protein: ASSRGTGREKLF

V gene: TRBV5-6
CDR3 protein: ASPPPNRGENTEAF

V gene: TRBV11-2
CDR3 protein: ASSLVTETNTQY

V gene: TRBV11-2
CDR3 protein: ASRKTVGLGVGTDTQY

V gene: TRBV28
CDR3 protein: ASSSRSSGSPDTQY

V gene: TRBV5-1
CDR3 protein: ASSLVRSENTEAF

V gene: TRBV29-1
CDR3 protein: SVVFRGQKRTFSEAF